The following is a T cell receptor beta chain sequence with its context. No antigen is known for it. The PCR had 60 Vbeta and 13 Jbeta primers. Repertoires were generated with immunoSEQ multiplex PCR, while TCRdb's copy carries only in-frame clones and drops some. The table includes approximately 190,000 clones, about 87% detected once. The V segment lost 6 bases and the J segment 1 base; nucleotides outside the gene matches: 3. Germline CDR1 and CDR2: MNHNY and SVGAGI (reference sequence). The CDR3 is 14 residues long. The sample originates from a study of cytomegalovirus exposure and HLA in healthy donors. Healthy donors of bone marrow made up the group. Study-level results: V- and J-gene trimming in TCR beta was tied to a missense DCLRE1C variant by an analysis performed later.

Sequences were obtained from PBMCs. The chain couples TRBV6-6 to TRBJ1-5; 7 bases align to TRBD1. This sequence was found in a man between 25 and 39 years old in good health and CMV-seronegative. DNA for the CDR3: TGTGCCAGCAGCGACAGGGAAAGCAATCAGCCCCAGCATTTT. The encoded protein is CASSDRESNQPQHF.